This TCR beta chain was sequenced in a study of blood T cells in healthy people across ages. Germline CDR1 is SGHRS and CDR2 is YFSETQ. The CDR3 loop spans 13 amino acids. As regards this clonotype: Germline and junction disagree at one end, which may indicate a read error.

Next came a second PCR, run for roughly 6 to 11 cycles, which used a sample-barcoded 5' primer along with a J-beta primer mix. Every cDNA molecule carried a tag from a template-switch adaptor bearing 12 random nucleotides. MiXCR was run by TCRdb on the 5' RACE reads, yielding one entry per CDR3 protein. The table has over 1,300,000 distinct CDR3 sequences, around 55% seen once. The TCR comes from a man younger than 35 in good health. The chain combines TRBV5-1 with TRBJ2-3; D is undetermined. The sample consisted of blood. The CDR3 bases are TGCGCTAGCAGCCCTATGAATATGGATACGCAGTATTTT. It is translated as CASSPMNMDTQYF. The full variable domain, rest sourced from reference TRBV5-1 and TRBJ2-3, is KAGVTQTPRYLIKTRGQQVTLSCSPISGHRSVSWYQQTPGQGLQFLFEYFSETQRNKGNFPGRFSGRQFSNSRSEMNVSTLELGDSALYLCASSPMNMDTQYFGPGTRLTVL.